Sequencing of this TCR beta chain was carried out in a study of tumor-infiltrating lymphocytes in localized non-small cell lung cancer. In its sample, this clone was seen a few times. The germline V gene encodes CDR1 MNHNY and CDR2 SVGAGI (reference sequence). This CDR3 region has 16 residues. V gave up 5 bases and J gave up 9 bases, with 20 bases separating them. Sequencing used immunoSEQ multiplex PCR; TCRdb keeps in-frame clones, though not all of them. The sample includes 12,000 or so clones, around 78% of them seen just once. V and J are TRBV6-6 and TRBJ1-6; D is ambiguous. The TCR comes from a human donor with non-small cell lung cancer. The sequenced material came from lung tumor tissue. In nucleotides, the CDR3 is TGTGCCAGCAGTCCACAGTATGGGGTCTCGAGTTCACCCCTCCACTTT. Translation: CASSPQYGVSSSPLHF.